This T cell receptor (beta chain) was recovered during a study of cytomegalovirus exposure and HLA in healthy donors. Regarding this clone: What it recognizes is unknown.

With 60 Vbeta and 13 Jbeta primers, the PCR was carried out. TCRdb keeps only in-frame clones here, not all; method: immunoSEQ multiplex PCR. Here the sample spans 100,000 to 150,000 clones, approximately 17% being singletons. Germline V gene data show CDR1 as MGHRA and CDR2 as YSYEKL. Trimming left V 0 bases short and J 0 bases short, with 12 bases between. The CDR3 sequence is 18 residues long. Whole-study findings and limits: Owing to their indistinguishability, certain V segments, notably TRBV6-2 and TRBV6-3, were excluded.

This TCR was sampled from a female donor in good health and CMV-seropositive. Material for sequencing was PBMCs. This rearrangement joins TRBV4-1 to TRBJ2-6; D may be TRBD1 (6 bases). The CDR3 protein is CASSQEARGSSGANVLTF. Here the CDR3 DNA reads TGCGCCAGCAGCCAAGAGGCCAGGGGTTCCTCTGGGGCCAACGTCCTGACTTTC.